These 7 T cell receptor beta chains share one sample of origin, sequenced in a study of identical twins. TCRdb redid the calling of the 5' RACE reads with MiXCR, one entry per CDR3 protein. The sample has 200,000 to 250,000 distinct CDR3 sequences, about 7.5% seen once. The same data also contributed to another study, on yellow fever vaccine responses in identical twins.

The sample was memory (CD45RO+) T cells sorted from blood. The receptors were sampled from a woman between 18 and 30 years old in good health.

This clonotype was counted a few times. The chain is built from TRBV6-1 and TRBJ2-7, with D tentatively TRBD2 (5 bases). Between the trimmed V and J ends, which lost 6 bases and 3 bases, there was a span of 15 bases. CDR1 is MNHNS, CDR2 SASEGT, per germline. The CDR3 runs 14 residues. In DNA, the CDR3 is TGTGCCAGCAGGCTCGGGAATGAGTACTACGAGCAGTACTTC. Translation gives CASRLGNEYYEQYF.

This clonotype was seen ten or more times. The V gene is TRBV12-3 or TRBV12-4, the J gene TRBJ1-1; no definite D call. V was shortened by 3 bases and J by 1 base, with 9 bases between the two germline ends. CDR3 size: 14 residues. Here the CDR3 reads CASSLALGNTEAFF. The DNA of the CDR3 is TGTGCCAGCAGTTTGGCGCTAGGGAACACTGAAGCTTTCTTT.

The sample holds many counts of this clonotype. The gene calls are TRBV7-8 and TRBJ1-2, with TRBD1 identical over 7 bases. This CDR3 region has 16 residues. The germline CDR1 and CDR2 sequences are SGHVS and FQNEAQ. Trimming removed 4 bases from V and 4 bases from J; junction bases left unmatched: 12. The CDR3 sequence: CASSSARQGVGYGYTF. CDR3 DNA sequence: TGTGCCAGCAGCTCCGCCAGGCAGGGGGTTGGCTATGGCTACACCTTC. The entire variable domain, with the rest obtained from reference TRBV7-8 and TRBJ1-2, is as follows: GAGVSQSPRYKVAKRGQDVALRCDPISGHVSLFWYQQALGQGPEFLTYFQNEAQLDKSGLPSDRFFAERPEGSVSTLKIQRTQQEDSAVYLCASSSARQGVGYGYTFGSGTRLTVV.

This clonotype was recorded a few times. The rearrangement links TRBV7-2 to TRBJ2-2; D ambiguous. CDR3 length: 13 amino acids. Germline CDR1 SGHTA, CDR2 FQGNSA. V shed 3 bases and J shed 4 bases, with 6 bases lying between them. In DNA, the CDR3 is TGTGCCAGCAGCTTCAAGCCCACCGGGGAGCTGTTTTTT. Translating gives CASSFKPTGELFF.

This clonotype was counted at least ten times. The genes are TRBV3-1 and TRBJ2-7; weak D call: TRBD2 (6 bases). Trimming removed 4 bases from V and 0 bases from J, with 13 bases in between. The CDR3 covers 15 residues. Germline V lookup: CDR1 LGHDT, CDR2 YNNKEL (reference sequence). The chain's CDR3 is CASSPRRGSSYEQYF. Written as DNA, the CDR3 is TGTGCCAGCAGCCCGCGTCGGGGGTCCTCCTACGAGCAGTACTTC.

The CDR3 region is CASIKEGVLGAKNIQYF. In DNA, the CDR3 is TGTGCCAGCATCAAAGAAGGGGTACTGGGGGCCAAAAACATTCAGTACTTC. The gene calls are TRBV2 and TRBJ2-4; weak D call: TRBD1 (5 bases). Germline assignment: CDR1 SNHLY and CDR2 FYNNEI. The CDR3 sequence is 17 residues long. V shed 7 bases and J shed 1 base, with 20 bases lying between them.

The sample holds a few counts of this clonotype. This chain links TRBV28 with TRBJ2-3; 11 nucleotides match TRBD2. The J segment lost 6 bases and the V segment lost 6 bases, leaving 11 bases of the junction unmatched. The germline CDR1 and CDR2 sequences are MDHEN and SYDVKM. This CDR3 region has 16 residues. CDR3 residues: CASSPTLAGGRDTQYF. The CDR3 DNA reads TGTGCCAGCAGCCCTACCCTAGCGGGAGGTCGGGATACGCAGTATTTT.